This TCR beta chain was sequenced during a study of control samples from healthy donors and cancer patients (dated by TCRdb to the early 2020s). The library was made by the immunoSEQ multiplex PCR assay. In TCRdb, the immuneACCESS table is reduced to in-frame sequences with V and J assigned. These tables do not hold every clone; where another copy was compared, an unresolved V gene accounts for under half, and the others remain unexplained. Across this sample there are 120,000 or so clones, with over 75% seen only once. 1.5% to 2% of the sample goes to the ten largest clones. In the case of this clone: The antigen this receptor binds is unknown. Base qualities are missing; no much larger clone stands one base away.

The CDR3 runs 16 residues from the cysteine to the phenylalanine. Left in the record is the CDR3 DNA by itself, 48 bases read in frame from the first base. A distance of 11 bases separates the germline ends of V and J, which lose 0 bases and 2 bases respectively. The CDR1 and CDR2 encoded by the germline V gene are LGHNA and YSLEER. The sequence joins TRBV4-3 to TRBJ2-1; the D region possibly corresponds to TRBD1 (5 bases align). The sequenced material came from blood. The clonotype comes from a man younger than 35 in good health. Here the CDR3 is given as CASSQDNRQTYNEQFF. In nucleotides, the sequence is TGCGCCAGCAGCCAAGATAATCGACAGACCTACAATGAGCAGTTCTTC.